These T cell receptor beta chains were read from a single sample in a study of cytomegalovirus exposure and HLA in healthy donors. Repertoires were generated with immunoSEQ multiplex PCR, while TCRdb's copy carries only in-frame clones and drops some. The sample consists of some 100,000 clones, around 79% of them appearing once. Source material: PBMCs. The receptors were sampled from a female donor in good health and CMV-seropositive. The CDR3 runs from the conserved cysteine through the conserved F or W. The D gene is left open where the match is weak. Clone size is not always given. Where it is, it says once, few, many or a class for expanded clones.

NA,TRBJ1-6,NA,TRBV6-5,15,TGTGCCAGCAGTCCAGGGGCGGCAGGGCCTTCACCCCTCCACTTT,CASSPGAAGPSPLHF
TRBD1,TRBJ2-1,NA,TRBV7-8,15,TGTGCCAGCAGCTTAGAACAGGGGCCTTACAATGAGCAGTTCTTC,CASSLEQGPYNEQFF
TRBD1,TRBJ1-4,few,TRBV6-1,14,TGTGCCAGCAGTGAACGAGGGGGCGATGAAAAACTGTTTTTT,CASSERGGDEKLFF
NA,TRBJ2-1,NA,TRBV7-7,15,TGTGCTAGCAGTCCAGGAGGGGGGGCCCTGCATGAGCAGTTCTTC,CASSPGGGALHEQFF
NA,TRBJ2-7,NA,TRBV29-1,13,TGCAGCAGCCGGGAGGGGGCGTCAGACGAGCAGTACTTC,CSSREGASDEQYF
NA,TRBJ1-4,NA,TRBV28,14,TGTGCCAGCAGCTTTACGGACTCAAATGAAAAACTGTTTTTT,CASSFTDSNEKLFF
NA,TRBJ2-1,NA,TRBV6-4,12,TGTGCCAGCAGTAATAGAGCGCGTGAGCAGTTCTTC,CASSNRAREQFF
TRBD1,TRBJ1-4,few,TRBV2,14,TGTGCCAGCAGTGAATCACAGGGGTCCGAAAAACTGTTTTTT,CASSESQGSEKLFF
TRBD2,TRBJ2-3,NA,TRBV5-1,14,TGCGCCAGCAGCTCAACTAGCGGCACAGATACGCAGTATTTT,CASSSTSGTDTQYF
NA,TRBJ2-7,once,TRBV4-3,15,TGCGCCAGCAGCCAAACTCGCGGTCCTTCCTACGAGCAGTACTTC,CASSQTRGPSYEQYF
TRBD2,TRBJ2-5,few,TRBV4-3,16,TGCGCCAGCAGCCAAGTTGGTAGCGGGCCCTTGGAGACCCAGTACTTC,CASSQVGSGPLETQYF
NA,TRBJ1-1,once,TRBV7-9,13,TGTGCCAGCAGTTTGACAGCGAACACTGAAGCTTTCTTT,CASSLTANTEAFF
NA,TRBJ2-1,once,TRBV9,14,TGTGCCAGCAGCGTAGCTGGACGGAGGAATGAGCAGTTCTTC,CASSVAGRRNEQFF
TRBD2,TRBJ2-5,NA,TRBV30,13,TGTGCCTGGAGTGCGGGAGGGCCGAAGACCCAGTACTTC,CAWSAGGPKTQYF
NA,TRBJ2-7,NA,TRBV7-2,16,TGTGCCAGCAGCTTAGGCTCCCGCCCCTCTACTAACGAGCAGTACTTC,CASSLGSRPSTNEQYF
TRBD1,TRBJ1-4,few,TRBV9,14,TGTGCCAGCAGCCGGACAGGGGGCAATGAAAAACTGTTTTTT,CASSRTGGNEKLFF
TRBD1,TRBJ2-4,NA,TRBV6-1,16,TGTGCCAGCAGTGCCCCGGGACAGGGGGGGAGAAACATTCAGTACTTC,CASSAPGQGGRNIQYF
TRBD1,TRBJ2-1,NA,TRBV7-2,15,TGTGCCAGCAGCTTTAAACTGACAGGGGACAATGAGCAGTTCTTC,CASSFKLTGDNEQFF
NA,TRBJ1-1,NA,TRBV5-6,14,TGTGCCAGCAGCCCGGCTTGGGGAGGGCATGAAGCTTTCTTT,CASSPAWGGHEAFF
NA,TRBJ1-2,NA,TRBV6-5,13,TGTGCCAGCAGATCCACCGCCGGAGATGGCTACACCTTC,CASRSTAGDGYTF
NA,TRBJ2-7,NA,TRBV2,16,TGTGCCAGCAGTGACCAAACGGGTCAGGGGAGCTCCGAGCAGTACTTC,CASSDQTGQGSSEQYF
NA,TRBJ2-1,NA,TRBV29-1,15,TGCAGCGTTGAAGCCACCCGGGGTGTCCACAATGAGCAGTTCTTC,CSVEATRGVHNEQFF
NA,TRBJ2-5,NA,TRBV7-6,15,TGTGCCAGCAGCTTACTGTCCGGGGGACAAGAGACCCAGTACTTC,CASSLLSGGQETQYF
NA,TRBJ1-1,NA,TRBV18,13,TGTGCCAGCTCACCCGAAAGACAGCCTGAAGCTTTCTTT,CASSPERQPEAFF
TRBD1,TRBJ1-2,NA,TRBV11-2,15,TGTGCCAGCAGCTTAGAGGGGACAGTGAACTATGGCTACACCTTC,CASSLEGTVNYGYTF
NA,TRBJ2-5,NA,TRBV2,15,TGTGCCAGCAGCGCCCCGCCGGGGTACCAAGAGACCCAGTACTTC,CASSAPPGYQETQYF
NA,TRBJ2-5,NA,TRBV7-7,15,TGTGCTAGCAGCTTAAGTCCGGGGGGCGAAGAGACCCAGTACTTC,CASSLSPGGEETQYF
NA,TRBJ2-5,NA,TRBV5-6,13,TGTGCCAGCAGCTTACTGAGCCAAGAGACCCAGTACTTC,CASSLLSQETQYF
TRBD1,TRBJ2-3,NA,TRBV5-1,15,TGCGCCAGCAGCACCGGGACAGTGGGCACAGATACGCAGTATTTT,CASSTGTVGTDTQYF
NA,TRBJ2-7,NA,TRBV6-5,13,TGTGCCAGCGCCAAGTTGCAGGGATACGAGCAGTACTTC,CASAKLQGYEQYF
NA,TRBJ2-2,NA,TRBV4-1,14,TGCGCCAGCCGACGCGGGCTAAACACCGGGGAGCTGTTTTTT,CASRRGLNTGELFF
NA,TRBJ1-3,few,TRBV5-1,15,TGCGCCAGCAGCTTGGGAGGAAACTCTGGAAACACCATATATTTT,CASSLGGNSGNTIYF
TRBD1,TRBJ1-6,NA,TRBV6-5,15,TGTGCCAGTTTCCCTCGGACAGGGGACAATTCACCCCTCCACTTT,CASFPRTGDNSPLHF
NA,TRBJ2-7,once,TRBV4-1,18,TGCGCCAGCAGCCAAGATCTCTGGAGCGGCTCCTTGGCGGGCGAGCAGTACTTC,CASSQDLWSGSLAGEQYF
TRBD1,TRBJ1-4,once,TRBV30,15,TGTGCCTGGAGTAAAGGGACAGGGGAAAGGGAAAAACTGTTTTTT,CAWSKGTGEREKLFF
TRBD1,TRBJ2-7,NA,TRBV27,14,TGTGCCAGCAGTTTCGACAGGGGGCACTACGAGCAGTACTTC,CASSFDRGHYEQYF
NA,TRBJ1-1,NA,TRBV6-1,13,TGTGCCAGCAGCCTAGCGGTCAACACTGAAGCTTTCTTT,CASSLAVNTEAFF
NA,TRBJ2-5,few,TRBV7-9,12,TGTGCCAGCAGCTTATTATCCGAGACCCAGTACTTC,CASSLLSETQYF
NA,TRBJ1-1,NA,TRBV6-5,11,TGTGCCAGCAGCAGGGGCACTGAAGCTTTCTTT,CASSRGTEAFF
NA,TRBJ2-7,few,TRBV13,12,TGTGCCAGCAGCTTAGGCGGTTACGAGCAGTACTTC,CASSLGGYEQYF
TRBD1,TRBJ1-6,NA,TRBV15,16,TGTGCCACCAGCACACTGAACAGGGGATGGAATTCACCCCTCCACTTT,CATSTLNRGWNSPLHF
TRBD1,TRBJ2-1,NA,TRBV6-4,14,TGTGCCAGCAAGCGGGACAGGGGATACAATGAGCAGTTCTTC,CASKRDRGYNEQFF
TRBD2,TRBJ2-2,NA,TRBV30,16,TGTGCCTGGAAGGTAGTACGGGGGGTGAGGACCGGGGAGCTGTTTTTT,CAWKVVRGVRTGELFF
NA,TRBJ1-1,NA,TRBV28,16,TGTGCCAGCAGTTTGGGGGGGGGAATAACGAACACTGAAGCTTTCTTT,CASSLGGGITNTEAFF
TRBD1,TRBJ1-1,NA,TRBV19,15,TGTGCCAGTAGTACCTATCAGGGGGGGAACACTGAAGCTTTCTTT,CASSTYQGGNTEAFF